The 26 T cell receptor beta chains given below trace back to one sample, sequenced in a study of cytomegalovirus exposure and HLA in healthy donors. Use of 60 Vbeta and 13 Jbeta primers characterized the PCR. The repertoire was sequenced with immunoSEQ multiplex PCR; TCRdb's copy has only in-frame clones and lacks some. This sample's clone table lists some 67,000 clones. Material for sequencing was PBMCs. These receptors were taken from a woman aged 30 to 39 in good health and CMV-seronegative.

V is TRBV6-6 and J is TRBJ1-1; D uncertain. Trimming stripped 5 bases from V and 1 base from J, with 5 bases between. Germline assignment: CDR1 MNHNY and CDR2 SVGAGI (reference sequence). CDR3 length equals 12 residues. The CDR3 DNA is TGTGCCAGCAGTCGAGAGAACACTGAAGCTTTCTTT. This translates into CASSRENTEAFF.

The J gene is TRBJ2-7, the V gene TRBV6-6; perhaps TRBD1 as D (6 bases). Looked up from germline, CDR1 is MNHNY and CDR2 is SVGAGI (reference sequence). The CDR3 runs to 13 residues. V gave up 7 bases and J gave up 6 bases, with 16 bases separating them. CDR3 DNA sequence: TGTGCCAGCACCCCGAACAGGGTATCCGAGCAGTACTTC. Protein product: CASTPNRVSEQYF.

The chain joins TRBV6-5 to TRBJ1-3; no reliable D call. Trimming took 6 bases from V and 0 from J, leaving 9 bases between them. The CDR3 covers 14 residues. Germline values: CDR1 MNHEY, CDR2 SVGAGI. Here the CDR3 reads CASSPDFSGNTIYF. CDR3 bases: TGTGCCAGCAGCCCCGACTTCTCTGGAAACACCATATATTTT.

The V call is TRBV6-5, the J call TRBJ1-2, with D perhaps TRBD1 (5 bases). Trimming took off 2 bases at V and 7 bases at J, with 11 bases between the two ends. The CDR3 length is 13 residues. CDR1 MNHEY and CDR2 SVGAGI come from the germline V gene. This chain's CDR3 is CASSYGRVGGYTF. The CDR3, as DNA: TGTGCCAGCAGTTACGGCAGGGTGGGTGGCTACACCTTC.

The gene calls are TRBV7-2 and TRBJ1-5; D gene uncertain. CDR1 and CDR2 from the germline V gene are SGHTA and FQGNSA. CDR3 size: 14 residues. Between the trimmed V and J ends, which lost 3 bases and 7 bases, there was a span of 13 bases. Here the CDR3 DNA reads TGTGCCAGCAGCTTCGACACGGTGAAGCAGCCCCAGCATTTT. Translated, it gives CASSFDTVKQPQHF.

The chain combines TRBV18 with TRBJ2-7, with TRBD2 matching 7 bases. The CDR3 runs 14 residues. Germline values: CDR1 KGHSH, CDR2 LQKENI. The junction had 8 bases not matched to a gene; V was cut back by 3 bases and J by 6 bases. CDR3 nucleotides: TGTGCCAGCTCACCCCAGCGGGATTCGGTCGAGCAGTACTTC. It specifies CASSPQRDSVEQYF.

The chain employs TRBV5-1 and TRBJ1-1; D is possibly TRBD1 (5 bases). V was cut by 2 bases and J by 2 bases, with 10 bases left in between. The CDR3 length is 14 residues. Germline values: CDR1 SGHRS, CDR2 YFSETQ. CDR3 sequence (DNA): TGCGCCAGCAGCTTACCGGGACTCAACACTGAAGCTTTCTTT. Translating gives CASSLPGLNTEAFF.

The V gene is TRBV29-1, the J gene TRBJ2-2; no reliable D call. In germline, CDR1 is SQVTM, CDR2 ANQGSEA. The length of the CDR3 is 13 residues. Trimming took 4 bases from V and 0 from J, leaving 6 bases between them. Here the CDR3 reads CSVGQANTGELFF. Written as DNA, the CDR3 is TGCAGCGTTGGGCAGGCGAACACCGGGGAGCTGTTTTTT.

The J gene is TRBJ1-1, the V gene TRBV4-1, with D possibly being TRBD1 (6 bases). Trimming removed 4 bases from V and 1 base from J, with 10 bases in between. This CDR3 spans 14 amino acids. The germline V gene has CDR1 MGHRA and CDR2 YSYEKL. CDR3 amino acids: CASSLVRGNTEAFF. CDR3 DNA: TGCGCCAGCAGCCTCGTCAGGGGGAACACTGAAGCTTTCTTT.

The rearrangement uses TRBV6-5 and TRBJ2-2; TRBD2 matches 9 bases. This CDR3 is built from 16 residues. The germline gives CDR1 MNHEY, CDR2 SVGAGI. The trim removed 3 bases at V and 4 bases at J, leaving 6 bases unmatched. CDR3 coding DNA: TGTGCCAGCAGTTATGGCGGGGGGGCGGGCACCGGGGAGCTGTTTTTT. Its translation is CASSYGGGAGTGELFF.

This rearrangement joins TRBV28 to TRBJ2-5; 8 bases map to TRBD1. The junction had 4 bases not matched to a gene; V was cut back by 7 bases and J by 0 bases. This CDR3 contains 14 residues. Germline V gene lookup returns CDR1 MDHEN and CDR2 SYDVKM. CDR3 in DNA: TGTGCCAGCATCTACAGGGGGTACCAAGAGACCCAGTACTTC. Translating gives CASIYRGYQETQYF.

The chain has TRBV18 and TRBJ2-2; 7 nucleotides match TRBD1. Germline CDR1 is KGHSH and CDR2 is LQKENI. Unmatched junction bases numbered 6, after V lost 2 bases and J lost 3 bases. The CDR3 is 16 amino acids. The CDR3 sequence: CASSPRQGFDTGELFF. DNA for the CDR3: TGTGCCAGCTCACCAAGACAGGGATTCGACACCGGGGAGCTGTTTTTT.

This chain uses TRBV9 with TRBJ2-5; D may be TRBD1 (5 bases). The CDR3 is 13 residues long. Trimming stripped 4 bases from V and 7 bases from J, with 14 bases between. Germline lookup yields CDR1 SGDLS and CDR2 YYNGEE. DNA for the CDR3: TGTGCCAGCAGCCCGAGGACCCAGGGGACCCAGTACTTC. This sequence encodes CASSPRTQGTQYF.

As to this clone: This CDR3 is also generated by other DNA sequences in the sample. This rearrangement joins TRBV6-1 to TRBJ1-2; D perhaps matches TRBD1 (6 bases). This CDR3 is 14 amino acids long. Per the germline V gene, CDR1 is MNHNS and CDR2 is SASEGT. V gave up 7 bases and J gave up 4 bases, with 16 bases separating them. The CDR3 DNA is TGTGCCAGCAACCCTGGACAGATTTCCTATGGCTACACCTTC. Amino acid sequence: CASNPGQISYGYTF.

The chain recombines TRBV7-9 with TRBJ2-7, with D possibly matching TRBD1 (6 bases). Deletions cut 3 bases from V and 3 bases from J, with 12 bases between. The CDR3 has 14 amino acids. Germline V gene data show CDR1 as SEHNR and CDR2 as FQNEAQ (reference sequence). The CDR3 sequence: CASSFADRYYEQYF. The CDR3 DNA reads as TGTGCCAGCAGCTTCGCGGACAGATACTACGAGCAGTACTTC. Full variable domain (remainder filled in from reference TRBV7-9 and TRBJ2-7): DTGVSQNPRHKITKRGQNVTFRCDPISEHNRLYWYRQTLGQGPEFLTYFQNEAQLEKSRLLSDRFSAERPKGSFSTLEIQRTEQGDSAMYLCASSFADRYYEQYFGPGTRLTVT.

The genes are TRBV5-1 and TRBJ2-3, with D tentatively TRBD1 (5 bases). Trimming removed 2 bases from V and 3 bases from J, with 10 bases in between. The CDR3 has 14 amino acids. Germline V gene lookup returns CDR1 SGHRS and CDR2 YFSETQ. CDR3 sequence reads: CASSLAQGTDTQYF. CDR3 coding DNA: TGCGCCAGCAGCTTAGCCCAGGGAACAGATACGCAGTATTTT. The full variable domain, rest sourced from reference TRBV5-1 and TRBJ2-3, is KAGVTQTPRYLIKTRGQQVTLSCSPISGHRSVSWYQQTPGQGLQFLFEYFSETQRNKGNFPGRFSGRQFSNSRSEMNVSTLELGDSALYLCASSLAQGTDTQYFGPGTRLTVL.

V is TRBV11-2 and J is TRBJ2-1, with D tentatively TRBD2 (6 bases). Trimming took off 4 bases at V and 7 bases at J, with 17 bases between the two ends. The CDR3 consists of 15 residues. The germline V gene encodes CDR1 SGHAT and CDR2 FQNNGV. CDR3 sequence reads: CASSYGGRVGNEQFF. The CDR3 nucleotides are TGTGCCAGCAGCTACGGAGGGCGGGTTGGGAATGAGCAGTTCTTC.

This rearrangement joins TRBV29-1 to TRBJ2-3, with D possibly TRBD2 on 7 matching bases. The CDR3 totals 14 residues. Germline V CDR1 and CDR2: SQVTM, ANQGSEA. With 1 base removed from V and 2 bases from J, the gap between germline ends came to 10 bases. The CDR3 bases are TGCAGCGTTGAAGGAGGGGGGGCCACAGATACGCAGTATTTT. This translates into CSVEGGGATDTQYF.

The J gene is TRBJ2-5, the V gene TRBV5-1; D ambiguous. The CDR3 totals 14 residues. V was pared by 2 bases and J by 2 bases, with 10 bases between. Looked up from germline, CDR1 is SGHRS and CDR2 is YFSETQ. As DNA, the CDR3 is TGCGCCAGCAGCTTTTGGGCAGCACAAGAGACCCAGTACTTC. As protein: CASSFWAAQETQYF.

V gene TRBV6-5 combines with J gene TRBJ1-6, with D possibly TRBD1 on 5 matching bases. The V gene's germline CDR1 is MNHEY and CDR2 SVGAGI. There are 14 residues in the CDR3. Trimming left V 6 bases short and J 8 bases short, with 14 bases between. The CDR3 nucleotides are TGTGCCAGCAGAGCTACCGCGGGGGATTCACCCCTCCACTTT. It is translated as CASRATAGDSPLHF.

With respect to this clone: The DNA is left out, because the CDR3 cannot be placed on it with certainty; the CDR3 is given as TCRdb lists it. The chain links TRBV29-1 to TRBJ1-1; no DNA check was done on the table's D call, TRBD1. 14 amino acids form the CDR3, both terminal residues included. In germline, CDR1 is SQVTM, CDR2 ANQGSEA. This CDR3 reads CSVFGQGALTEDFF.

This chain joins TRBV28 and TRBJ1-2, with D hard to call. Between the trimmed V and J ends, which lost 7 bases and 0 bases, there was a span of 6 bases. This CDR3 comprises 12 residues. From germline, CDR1 is MDHEN and CDR2 SYDVKM. In nucleotides, the CDR3 is TGTGCCAGCACGCCAGCTAACTATGGCTACACCTTC. It specifies CASTPANYGYTF.

Here the CDR3 reads CASSPSGKHEQYF. The CDR3 DNA is TGTGCCAGCAGCCCTAGCGGGAAGCACGAGCAGTACTTC. The rearrangement joins TRBV7-9 to TRBJ2-7, with 9 bases lining up with TRBD2. The J segment lost 5 bases and the V segment lost 5 bases, leaving 4 bases of the junction unmatched. Germline CDR1 and CDR2: SEHNR and FQNEAQ (reference sequence). The CDR3 length is 13 residues.

This chain joins TRBV7-9 and TRBJ2-7, with 14 bases fitting TRBD2. The CDR3 loop spans 15 amino acids. J lost 5 bases, V lost 4 bases, and 4 bases had no gene match. The V gene's germline CDR1 is SEHNR and CDR2 FQNEAQ (reference sequence). Written as DNA, the CDR3 is TGTGCCAGCAGCTGGCGACTAGCGGGGGGGCACGAGCAGTACTTC. It specifies CASSWRLAGGHEQYF.

V usage is TRBV5-1 and J usage is TRBJ2-7; 11 bases are a match to TRBD2. CDR3 length equals 16 residues. With 4 bases clipped from V and 0 bases from J, the junction kept 6 bases outside the gene matches. Germline CDR1 reads SGHRS; CDR2 reads YFSETQ. The CDR3 is CASSATSGKSSYEQYF. In nucleotides, the CDR3 is TGCGCCAGCAGCGCGACTAGCGGGAAAAGCTCCTACGAGCAGTACTTC.

The chain carries TRBV18 and TRBJ2-3; D is perhaps TRBD2 (6 bases). CDR3 length: 14 residues. Germline lookup yields CDR1 KGHSH and CDR2 LQKENI. Trimming left V 3 bases short and J 4 bases short, with 11 bases between. Here the CDR3 DNA reads TGTGCCAGCTCACCCGATGTAGCGGCAGATACGCAGTATTTT. It yields the protein CASSPDVAADTQYF.